The 20 T cell receptor beta chains listed next were all sequenced from one sample in a study of blood T cell repertoires in COVID-19. The assay was immunoSEQ multiplex PCR, and TCRdb's table has in-frame clones only and misses some. The table shows 250,000 to 350,000 clones, with around 86% occurring only once. The sample taken for sequencing was peripheral blood. The receptors stem from a woman aged 40 to 49 who had recovered from COVID-19.

The genes are TRBV7-9 and TRBJ2-7; 7 bases fit TRBD2. The germline V gene encodes CDR1 SEHNR and CDR2 FQNEAQ (reference sequence). CDR3 length: 17 amino acids. J gave up 2 bases and V 0 bases, and 10 bases lay outside the gene matches. CDR3 region: CASSLAPREGTPYEQYF. The DNA for the CDR3 is TGTGCCAGCAGCTTAGCGCCGAGGGAGGGTACCCCCTACGAGCAGTACTTC.

Concerning this clone itself: Additional DNA sequences in this sample encode the identical CDR3. The gene calls are TRBV5-1 and TRBJ2-1, with D tentatively TRBD1 (6 bases). This CDR3 is 14 amino acids long. The germline CDR1 and CDR2 sequences are SGHRS and YFSETQ. Trimming pared 0 bases from V and 4 bases from J, leaving 8 bases between. The CDR3: CASSLGTVYNEQFF. The CDR3 DNA reads as TGCGCCAGCAGCTTGGGGACAGTTTACAATGAGCAGTTCTTC.

This clone was seen only a few times. The chain joins TRBV7-2 to TRBJ2-7; perhaps TRBD2 as D (6 bases). There are 15 residues in the CDR3. V lost 3 bases and J lost 0, with 12 bases in between. CDR1 SGHTA and CDR2 FQGNSA come from the germline V gene. DNA for the CDR3: TGTGCCAGCAGCTTTACCCCGGGAGACTCCTACGAGCAGTACTTC. Its protein product is CASSFTPGDSYEQYF.

This clone was picked up a small number of times. The chain is built from TRBV28 and TRBJ1-3; TRBD1 matches at 9 bases. The CDR3 runs 15 residues. Germline values: CDR1 MDHEN, CDR2 SYDVKM. Trimming at V came to 6 bases and at J to 3 bases, leaving 6 bases not matched to a gene. The CDR3 here is CASSHRGRGGNTIYF. CDR3 coding DNA: TGTGCCAGCAGCCACAGGGGGCGAGGTGGAAACACCATATATTTT.

This chain joins TRBV30 and TRBJ1-4; D may be TRBD1 (6 bases). Germline assignment: CDR1 GTSNPN and CDR2 SVGIG (reference sequence). Trimming pared 5 bases from V and 2 bases from J, leaving 9 bases between. There are 13 residues in the CDR3. DNA of the CDR3: TGTGCCTGGTCCCAGGGGACTAATGAAAAACTGTTTTTT. It yields the protein CAWSQGTNEKLFF.

The rearrangement links TRBV7-6 to TRBJ2-4; 15 bases match TRBD2. J lost 1 base, V lost 5 bases, and 9 bases had no gene match. Germline V gives CDR1 SGHVS, CDR2 FNYEAQ. The CDR3 consists of 19 residues. CDR3 sequence reads: CASSPGLAGGRTAKNIQYF. The CDR3 coding sequence is TGTGCCAGCAGCCCCGGACTAGCGGGAGGGAGAACGGCCAAAAACATTCAGTACTTC. Complete variable domain (other parts from reference TRBV7-6 and TRBJ2-4): GAGVSQSPRYKVTKRGQDVALRCDPISGHVSLYWYRQALGQGPEFLTYFNYEAQQDKSGLPNDRFSAERPEGSISTLTIQRTEQRDSAMYRCASSPGLAGGRTAKNIQYFGAGTRLSVL.

The chain has TRBV2 and TRBJ1-1; no clear D. V gave up 1 base and J gave up 8 bases, with 5 bases separating them. The V gene's germline CDR1 is SNHLY and CDR2 FYNNEI. The length of the CDR3 is 11 residues. The CDR3 DNA reads TGTGCCAGCAGTGAAGTTTCGGAAGCTTTCTTT. It is translated as CASSEVSEAFF. The whole variable domain, filled in from reference TRBV2 and TRBJ1-1, reads EPEVTQTPSHQVTQMGQEVILRCVPISNHLYFYWYRQILGQKVEFLVSFYNNEISEKSEIFDDQFSVERPDGSNFTLKIRSTKLEDSAMYFCASSEVSEAFFGQGTRLTVV.

V and J are TRBV18 and TRBJ2-7; D remains unclear. The CDR3 runs 13 residues. V lost 3 bases and J 3 bases, leaving 9 bases between the germline ends. Germline V gene sequence: CDR1 KGHSH, CDR2 LQKENI. The CDR3 sequence: CASSPGPNYEQYF. The CDR3 DNA reads TGTGCCAGCTCACCGGGCCCGAACTACGAGCAGTACTTC.

J is TRBJ2-1 and V is TRBV10-2; D possibly corresponds to TRBD2 (5 bases). The CDR3 spans 13 residues. Trimming cost V 8 bases and J 5 bases, with 13 bases left between them. Looked up from germline, CDR1 is WSHSY and CDR2 is SAAADI. The CDR3 DNA sequence: TGCGCCAGCCGGGCGGGTCTGGACAATGAGCAGTTCTTC. Protein sequence: CASRAGLDNEQFF.

The chain combines TRBV10-3 with TRBJ2-7; no definite D call. CDR3 size: 11 residues. The ends were cut back, 2 bases at V and 11 bases at J, with 10 bases in the middle. Germline V gene lookup returns CDR1 ENHRY and CDR2 SYGVKD. This CDR3 is CAISETGEEYF. Here the CDR3 DNA reads TGTGCCATCAGTGAGACGGGTGAGGAGTACTTC.

CDR3 amino acids: CASREGLDYGYTF. The CDR3 nucleotides are TGTGCCAGCAGGGAGGGGTTAGACTATGGCTACACCTTC. The rearrangement links TRBV27 to TRBJ1-2, with TRBD1 as a possible D gene (5 bases). Germline V gene data show CDR1 as MNHEY and CDR2 as SMNVEV (reference sequence). This CDR3 region has 13 residues. V was clipped by 6 bases and J by 3 bases, with 11 bases between them.

This clone has just one count. The V call is TRBV7-2, the J call TRBJ2-2; no firm D call. Germline CDR1 and CDR2: SGHTA and FQGNSA. V dropped 5 bases and J dropped 1 base, with 8 bases sitting between them. The CDR3 is made up of 14 amino acids. CDR3 sequence (DNA): TGTGCCAGCAGCCTTCACAAGAACACCGGGGAGCTGTTTTTT. It is translated as CASSLHKNTGELFF.

This clone is a singleton in its sample. The CDR3 spells CASSPTPGRGNTIYF. The CDR3 DNA follows: TGCGCCAGCAGCCCTACTCCAGGGAGGGGAAACACCATATATTTT. V is TRBV4-1 and J is TRBJ1-3; a weak D match, TRBD1 (5 bases). The CDR3 runs to 15 residues. Germline CDR1 is MGHRA and CDR2 is YSYEKL. Deletions cut 4 bases from V and 4 bases from J, with 14 bases between.

The gene calls are TRBV7-8 and TRBJ2-5, with D possibly being TRBD1 (6 bases). This CDR3 has 14 amino acids. CDR1 is SGHVS, CDR2 FQNEAQ, per germline. V was trimmed by 4 bases and J by 0 bases, leaving 9 bases between them. The CDR3 DNA is TGTGCCAGCAGCTCCCGGACAGACCAAGAGACCCAGTACTTC. Protein sequence: CASSSRTDQETQYF.

The chain has TRBV9 and TRBJ2-5; D is perhaps TRBD1 (6 bases). Germline assignment: CDR1 SGDLS and CDR2 YYNGEE. V was clipped by 4 bases and J by 2 bases, with 12 bases between them. The CDR3 consists of 14 residues. CDR3 sequence (DNA): TGTGCCAGCAGCCCCCAGGGGATACAAGAGACCCAGTACTTC. Translated, it gives CASSPQGIQETQYF.

This chain connects TRBV18 to TRBJ2-1, with 10 bases matching TRBD2. The junction had 8 bases not matched to a gene; V was cut back by 3 bases and J by 9 bases. From germline, CDR1 is KGHSH and CDR2 LQKENI. The CDR3 runs 15 residues. The CDR3 loop is CASSPSSGSGSEQFF. The CDR3 coding sequence is TGTGCCAGCTCACCGTCTAGCGGGAGTGGGAGTGAGCAGTTCTTC.

CDR3 residues: CASSSRNTQYF. The DNA for the CDR3 is TGTGCCAGCAGTTCCAGGAATACGCAGTATTTT. The chain recombines TRBV6-5 with TRBJ2-3, with D unresolved. Looked up from germline, CDR1 is MNHEY and CDR2 is SVGAGI. The CDR3 has 11 residues. The ends were cut back, 4 bases at V and 7 bases at J, with 6 bases in the middle.

This rearrangement joins TRBV13 to TRBJ2-3, with D possibly matching TRBD2 (6 bases). V lost 6 bases and J 5 bases, leaving 18 bases between the germline ends. This CDR3 has 15 residues. CDR1 is PRHDT, CDR2 FYEKMQ, per germline (reference sequence). CDR3 DNA: TGTGCCAGCAGACCCGGTCGGGGGAGCGGAGATACGCAGTATTTT. Encoded protein: CASRPGRGSGDTQYF.

To note about this clone: This specimen includes other DNA sequences encoding the same CDR3. The chain carries TRBV7-7 and TRBJ2-3, with 14 bases aligning to TRBD2. Per germline, CDR1 SSHAT and CDR2 FNYEAQ (reference sequence). This CDR3 contains 15 residues. V dropped 5 bases and J dropped 4; count of bases not matched to a gene: 2. The CDR3 region is CASSLGLAGADTQYF. The CDR3 nucleotides read TGTGCCAGCAGCCTGGGACTAGCGGGAGCAGATACGCAGTATTTT.

The chain has TRBV4-1 and TRBJ1-6, with TRBD1 matching over 9 bases. Germline CDR1 is MGHRA and CDR2 is YSYEKL. J gave up 9 bases and V 1 base, and 7 bases lay outside the gene matches. CDR3 length: 16 residues. CDR3 loop: CASSQGLTGGVSPLHF. In nucleotides, the CDR3 is TGCGCCAGCAGCCAAGGCCTGACAGGGGGGGTTTCACCCCTCCACTTT.